This T cell receptor (beta chain) was sequenced for a study of T cell responses to AZD1222 COVID-19 vaccine. Study findings and constraints: Scientists sampled the repertoires only once the peak T cell response had passed.

The CDR3 length is 17 residues. Losses at the gene ends were 2 bases for V and 5 bases for J; bases not matched to a gene: 6. Germline values: CDR1 MNHEY, CDR2 SVGEGT. A remark on this clone: Its antigen is not identified.

TCRdb's table, derived via immunoSEQ multiplex PCR, lists solely in-frame clones and lacks some. The sample lists around 20,000 clones, roughly 83% occurring once. The rearrangement links TRBV6-2 or TRBV6-3 to TRBJ2-2; 12 bases fit TRBD2. Sequencing was performed on peripheral blood, taken 28 days after the second AZD1222 dose. This TCR was sampled from an adult who received the AZD1222 COVID-19 vaccine. The CDR3 is CASSYLAGGPETGELFF. DNA of the CDR3: TGTGCCAGCAGTTACCTAGCGGGAGGGCCGGAAACCGGGGAGCTGTTTTTT.